Presented here are 30 T cell receptor beta chains from one specimen sequenced in a study of cytomegalovirus exposure and HLA in healthy donors. 60 Vbeta and 13 Jbeta primers were used in PCR. Repertoires were generated with immunoSEQ multiplex PCR, while TCRdb's copy carries only in-frame clones and drops some. The table has about 140,000 clones, approximately 80% seen once. The sequenced sample was PBMCs. The receptors were sampled from a woman aged 40 to 50 in good health and CMV-seronegative.

The rearrangement joins TRBV15 to TRBJ1-4; TRBD1 agrees at 8 bases. Unmatched junction bases numbered 9, after V lost 0 bases and J lost 6 bases. Germline V gene sequence: CDR1 LNHNV, CDR2 YYDKDF (reference sequence). The CDR3 is made up of 17 amino acids. The CDR3 sequence: CATSRDGSGGRDEKLFF. The CDR3 DNA follows: TGTGCCACCAGCAGAGATGGATCAGGGGGCCGTGATGAAAAACTGTTTTTT.

The chain uses TRBV4-3 and TRBJ1-1; 7 bases agree with TRBD1. Germline V CDR1 and CDR2: LGHNA, YSLEER. This CDR3 is built from 13 residues. Germline trimming cut 0 bases from V and 7 bases from J; bases unmatched to any gene: 2. The CDR3 loop is CASSQENRGEAFF. Here the CDR3 DNA reads TGCGCCAGCAGCCAAGAGAACAGGGGTGAAGCTTTCTTT.

The chain joins TRBV5-8 to TRBJ1-4; the D is unclear. The V gene lost 4 bases and the J gene lost 4 bases, with 14 bases spanning the gap. Germline V CDR1 and CDR2: SGHTS, YDEGEE. This CDR3 spans 15 amino acids. CDR3 in amino acids: CASSQTNLYNEKLFF. CDR3 coding DNA: TGTGCCAGCAGCCAAACCAACCTCTATAATGAAAAACTGTTTTTT.

V and J are TRBV29-1 and TRBJ1-1; D gene unclear. Germline V lookup: CDR1 SQVTM, CDR2 ANQGSEA. The CDR3 covers 11 residues. The germline V and J ends were trimmed by 4 bases and 6 bases, with 9 bases remaining between them. CDR3 region: CSVVVWPEAFF. The CDR3 region has the DNA TGCAGCGTTGTGGTCTGGCCTGAAGCTTTCTTT.

The V and J genes are TRBV7-9 and TRBJ1-4, with TRBD1 matching over 8 bases. Germline CDR1 reads SEHNR; CDR2 reads FQNEAQ (reference sequence). This CDR3 spans 16 amino acids. V gave up 3 bases and J gave up 8 bases; unmatched junction bases: 11. CDR3 DNA: TGTGCCAGCAGCTTCCTTACAGGGGGTCTTAACGAAAAACTGTTTTTT. Its translation is CASSFLTGGLNEKLFF.

The V gene is TRBV11-2, the J gene TRBJ2-6; maybe TRBD1 (6 bases). V was cut by 4 bases and J by 4 bases, with 20 bases left in between. CDR3 length: 18 amino acids. Germline V gene sequence: CDR1 SGHAT, CDR2 FQNNGV. CDR3 residues: CASSSDIANRDGANVLTF. The CDR3 DNA reads as TGTGCCAGCAGCTCGGATATAGCAAACAGGGACGGGGCCAACGTCCTGACTTTC. Drawing the rest from reference TRBV11-2 and TRBJ2-6, the complete variable domain is EAGVAQSPRYKIIEKRQSVAFWCNPISGHATLYWYQQILGQGPKLLIQFQNNGVVDDSQLPKDRFSAERLKGVDSTLKIQPAKLEDSAVYLCASSSDIANRDGANVLTFGAGSRLTVL.

The J gene is TRBJ1-1, the V gene TRBV5-6; D unclear. From germline, CDR1 is SGHDT and CDR2 YYEEEE. This CDR3 is built from 13 residues. V lost 1 base and J 1 base, leaving 5 bases between the germline ends. In DNA, the CDR3 is TGTGCCAGCAGCTTGAGCTCGAACACTGAAGCTTTCTTT. Translating it yields CASSLSSNTEAFF.

The gene calls are TRBV7-3 and TRBJ2-5; TRBD1 agrees at 12 bases. TRBJ2-7 explains the end of the DNA better; the J call may be wrong. CDR3 length: 15 amino acids. Germline-derived CDR1 and CDR2 are SGHTA and FQGTGA. The CDR3 DNA sequence: TGTGCCAGCAGCTGGGGGACAGGGGGCTTCTACGAGCAGTACTTC. Translated, it gives CASSWGTGGFYEQYF.

This chain links TRBV19 with TRBJ1-5, with D perhaps matching TRBD1 (5 bases). The length of the CDR3 is 15 residues. Germline assignment: CDR1 LNHDA and CDR2 SQIVND (reference sequence). V was trimmed by 1 base and J by 7 bases, leaving 14 bases between them. CDR3 bases: TGTGCCAGTAGTATAGGTGGGGCCGTAATACAGCCCCAGCATTTT. Translating gives CASSIGGAVIQPQHF. The complete variable domain, with remaining parts taken from reference TRBV19 and TRBJ1-5, reads DGGITQSPKYLFRKEGQNVTLSCEQNLNHDAMYWYRQDPGQGLRLIYYSQIVNDFQKGDIAEGYSVSREKKESFPLTVTSAQKNPTAFYLCASSIGGAVIQPQHFGDGTRLSIL.

The chain combines TRBV9 with TRBJ1-1, with D perhaps matching TRBD1 (5 bases). CDR3 length: 15 residues. Looked up from germline, CDR1 is SGDLS and CDR2 is YYNGEE. Trimming took 1 base from V and 1 from J, leaving 11 bases between them. This CDR3 is CASSVSGGRNTEAFF. CDR3 coding DNA: TGTGCCAGCAGCGTATCGGGGGGGAGGAACACTGAAGCTTTCTTT.

As concerns this clone: Distinct nucleotide sequences in the sample also encode this CDR3. Here the CDR3 reads CASSLARVTDTQYF. CDR3 coding DNA: TGTGCCAGCAGCTTAGCAAGAGTTACAGATACGCAGTATTTT. J is TRBJ2-3 and V is TRBV7-2, with D uncertain. Germline-derived CDR1 and CDR2 are SGHTA and FQGNSA. Trimming cost V 0 bases and J 3 bases, with 7 bases left between them. CDR3 length: 14 amino acids.

The chain recombines TRBV21-1 with TRBJ2-7; the DNA was not compared with TRBD2, the D call given in the table. TRBV21-1 has pseudogene status. The CDR3 contains 15 residues. This chain's CDR3 is CASSIWRFTSYEQYF. The CDR3 DNA reads TGTGCCAGCAGTATCTGGAGGTTTACCTCCTACGAGCAGTACTTC.

The rearrangement uses TRBV28 and TRBJ2-1, with D possibly matching TRBD1 (6 bases). Germline lookup yields CDR1 MDHEN and CDR2 SYDVKM. This CDR3 region has 17 residues. V was cut by 5 bases and J by 8 bases, with 25 bases left in between. CDR3 residues: CASSPPLQGRFFYEQFF. CDR3 nucleotides: TGTGCCAGCAGTCCACCCCTCCAGGGGCGCTTCTTCTATGAGCAGTTCTTC. Combining the CDR3 with reference TRBV28 and TRBJ2-1 gives the whole variable domain DVKVTQSSRYLVKRTGEKVFLECVQDMDHENMFWYRQDPGLGLRLIYFSYDVKMKEKGDIPEGYSVSREKKERFSLILESASTNQTSMYLCASSPPLQGRFFYEQFFGPGTRLTVL.

The chain uses TRBV28 and TRBJ1-4; D gene ambiguous. V was trimmed by 6 bases and J by 4 bases, leaving 15 bases between them. Germline V gene data show CDR1 as MDHEN and CDR2 as SYDVKM. The CDR3 totals 15 residues. DNA for the CDR3: TGTGCCAGCAGCTATATCGGGTCTCTTAATGAAAAACTGTTTTTT. It yields the protein CASSYIGSLNEKLFF.

The sample holds one count of this clone. This chain connects TRBV11-2 to TRBJ2-5; 9 nucleotides match TRBD1. This CDR3 is 17 amino acids long. V was clipped by 2 bases and J by 2 bases; unmatched bases: 9. CDR1 is SGHAT, CDR2 FQNNGV, per germline. The CDR3 spells CASSLKGQGFGQETQYF. In DNA, the CDR3 is TGTGCCAGCAGCTTAAAGGGACAGGGTTTTGGACAAGAGACCCAGTACTTC. Supplemented by reference TRBV11-2 and TRBJ2-5, the full variable domain reads EAGVAQSPRYKIIEKRQSVAFWCNPISGHATLYWYQQILGQGPKLLIQFQNNGVVDDSQLPKDRFSAERLKGVDSTLKIQPAKLEDSAVYLCASSLKGQGFGQETQYFGPGTRLLVL.

The J gene is TRBJ2-1, the V gene TRBV5-1; TRBD2 matches 11 bases. V lost 3 bases, J lost 6 bases, and 5 bases stayed unmatched. There are 15 residues in the CDR3. CDR1 SGHRS and CDR2 YFSETQ come from the germline V gene. CDR3 sequence (DNA): TGCGCCAGCAGCTCGACTAGCGGGAATTTCAATGAGCAGTTCTTC. It encodes CASSSTSGNFNEQFF.

V and J are TRBV28 and TRBJ2-2; TRBD2 aligns across 9 bases. This CDR3 region has 17 residues. The ends lost 8 bases at V and 4 bases at J; junction bases unmatched: 14. Germline V gene lookup returns CDR1 MDHEN and CDR2 SYDVKM. CDR3 amino acids: CASAGGAQAGGTGELFF. The CDR3 bases are TGTGCCAGCGCAGGGGGGGCCCAAGCGGGAGGCACCGGGGAGCTGTTTTTT.

V and J are TRBV5-5 and TRBJ2-7, with 8 nucleotides matching TRBD2. Germline V lookup: CDR1 SGHKS, CDR2 YYEKEE (reference sequence). The junction had 8 bases not matched to a gene; V was cut back by 4 bases and J by 5 bases. The CDR3 extends over 14 amino acids. CDR3 residues: CASSRSGSSDEQYF. In DNA, the CDR3 is TGTGCCAGCAGCCGGAGCGGGAGTAGTGACGAGCAGTACTTC.

Details on this clone: In the same sample, other DNA sequences code for this CDR3. The chain couples TRBV5-1 to TRBJ1-1; 7 nucleotides line up with TRBD1. CDR1 and CDR2 (germline): SGHRS, YFSETQ. CDR3 length equals 14 residues. The junction had 5 bases not matched to a gene; V was cut back by 1 base and J by 5 bases. CDR3 residues: CASSLRGTDTEAFF. The CDR3, as DNA: TGCGCCAGCAGCTTGAGAGGGACAGATACTGAAGCTTTCTTT.

This clone occurred once. The rearrangement links TRBV5-1 to TRBJ2-7; D is unresolved. V was clipped by 6 bases and J by 5 bases, with 9 bases between them. This CDR3 is built from 11 residues. Germline CDR1 and CDR2: SGHRS and YFSETQ. CDR3 in DNA: TGCGCCAGCACCGAGAGAGACGAGCAGTACTTC. Translated: CASTERDEQYF.

The CDR3 region is CASWGFGNTIYF. In nucleotides, the CDR3 is TGTGCCAGCTGGGGCTTTGGAAACACCATATATTTT. This rearrangement joins TRBV28 to TRBJ1-3, with D possibly being TRBD1 (5 bases). Germline V gene lookup returns CDR1 MDHEN and CDR2 SYDVKM. This CDR3 has 12 residues. Trimming stripped 8 bases from V and 3 bases from J, with 8 bases between.

The chain uses TRBV10-1 and TRBJ2-7, with a tentative D call TRBD2 (6 bases). Germline V gene sequence: CDR1 WNHNN, CDR2 SYGVQD (reference sequence). The CDR3 loop spans 17 amino acids. V lost 5 bases and J lost 3, with 23 bases in between. CDR3 nucleotide sequence: TGCGCCAGCAGTCCGGGTCGGGGGAATCTAATCGACTACGAGCAGTACTTC. Protein: CASSPGRGNLIDYEQYF.

This chain links TRBV28 with TRBJ2-2, with D possibly being TRBD1 (5 bases). Germline V gives CDR1 MDHEN, CDR2 SYDVKM. Trimming shortened V by 7 bases and J by 4 bases, and 10 bases separated the two germline ends. This CDR3 is built from 13 residues. This CDR3 is CASTPTATGELFF. The DNA for the CDR3 is TGTGCCAGCACCCCGACAGCCACCGGGGAGCTGTTTTTT. Combining the CDR3 with reference TRBV28 and TRBJ2-2 gives the whole variable domain DVKVTQSSRYLVKRTGEKVFLECVQDMDHENMFWYRQDPGLGLRLIYFSYDVKMKEKGDIPEGYSVSREKKERFSLILESASTNQTSMYLCASTPTATGELFFGEGSRLTVL.

This clone occurred once. The junction and the germline gene differ at one end; a read error may be behind it. This chain uses TRBV9 with TRBJ1-4; D might be TRBD1 (6 bases). The CDR3 consists of 16 residues. Germline values: CDR1 SGDLS, CDR2 YYNGEE. Here the CDR3 DNA reads TGTACCAGCAGCGTAGGTGGGAGGGGGAACAATGAAAAACTGTTTTTT. The encoded protein is CTSSVGGRGNNEKLFF.

The V and J genes are TRBV5-4 and TRBJ2-2, with D tentatively TRBD2 (6 bases). V was cut by 9 bases and J by 6 bases, with 30 bases left in between. Germline-derived CDR1 and CDR2 are SGHNT and YYREEE (reference sequence). The CDR3 runs 18 residues. Here the CDR3 reads CATTGAGRRLVTPGELFF. CDR3 in DNA: TGTGCCACAACCGGGGCCGGCCGGCGACTAGTTACCCCCGGGGAGCTGTTTTTT.

CDR3 nucleotide sequence: TGTGCCAGCAGAGAACGGGGTGATATGGAAGCTTTCTTT. It codes for CASRERGDMEAFF. This sequence joins TRBV6-1 and TRBJ1-1; no firm D call. This CDR3 has 13 residues. Trimming left V 6 bases short and J 8 bases short, with 16 bases between. Germline CDR1 and CDR2: MNHNS and SASEGT.

This clone was found once. The J gene is TRBJ2-1, the V gene TRBV6-5, with 12 nucleotides matching TRBD2. Germline assignment: CDR1 MNHEY and CDR2 SVGAGI. The CDR3 spans 15 residues. Unmatched junction bases numbered 8, after V lost 5 bases and J lost 9 bases. This chain's CDR3 is CASSGLAGGFFEQFF. The CDR3 region has the DNA TGTGCCAGCAGTGGCCTAGCGGGAGGGTTCTTTGAGCAGTTCTTC.

The chain carries TRBV5-1 and TRBJ2-5, with D possibly TRBD1 on 6 matching bases. V was clipped by 5 bases and J by 4 bases, with 18 bases between them. CDR3 length: 15 amino acids. Germline V lookup: CDR1 SGHRS, CDR2 YFSETQ. CDR3 residues: CASRSGVRRGETQYF. CDR3 in DNA: TGCGCCAGCAGATCAGGGGTTAGGCGCGGAGAGACCCAGTACTTC.

The chain is built from TRBV10-1 and TRBJ2-2; D uncertain. The germline V and J ends were trimmed by 5 bases and 4 bases, with 11 bases remaining between them. CDR1 is WNHNN, CDR2 SYGVQD, per germline (reference sequence). The CDR3 has 14 amino acids. The CDR3 nucleotides are TGCGCCAGCAGTCGACTGACTTCCACCGGGGAGCTGTTTTTT. Translation gives CASSRLTSTGELFF.

V usage is TRBV6-1 and J usage is TRBJ1-2; the match to TRBD1 covers 7 bases. Germline V gives CDR1 MNHNS, CDR2 SASEGT. The CDR3 consists of 13 residues. V lost 4 bases to trimming and J lost 7 bases; unmatched junction nucleotides: 6. The CDR3 DNA reads TGTGCCAGCAGTGGGGATACAGGGGCTGGCTACACCTTC. It encodes CASSGDTGAGYTF.